Here is one T cell receptor (beta chain) with its context. This specimen comes from a study of PD-1 blockade in mismatch repair-deficient tumors. Using immunoSEQ multiplex PCR, the repertoire was profiled, and TCRdb retains in-frame clones only, with some absent. The table shows about 34,000 clones, with more than 70% occurring only once. The receptor's source is an adult with mismatch repair-deficient cancer. The specimen comprised PBMCs, sampled around 6 weeks after starting pembrolizumab.

The CDR3 is CASSITGGIGELFF. As DNA, the CDR3 is TGTGCCAGCAGCATCACAGGGGGGATCGGGGAGCTGTTTTTT. The rearrangement links TRBV7-2 to TRBJ2-2; 8 positions agree with TRBD1. The CDR3 runs 14 residues. The germline V gene encodes CDR1 SGHTA and CDR2 FQGNSA. V was clipped by 5 bases and J by 7 bases; unmatched bases: 6. Full variable domain (outside the CDR3, taken from reference TRBV7-2 and TRBJ2-2): GAGVSQSPSNKVTEKGKDVELRCDPISGHTALYWYRQSLGQGLEFLIYFQGNSAPDKSGLPSDRFSAERTGGSVSTLTIQRTQQEDSAVYLCASSITGGIGELFFGEGSRLTVL.